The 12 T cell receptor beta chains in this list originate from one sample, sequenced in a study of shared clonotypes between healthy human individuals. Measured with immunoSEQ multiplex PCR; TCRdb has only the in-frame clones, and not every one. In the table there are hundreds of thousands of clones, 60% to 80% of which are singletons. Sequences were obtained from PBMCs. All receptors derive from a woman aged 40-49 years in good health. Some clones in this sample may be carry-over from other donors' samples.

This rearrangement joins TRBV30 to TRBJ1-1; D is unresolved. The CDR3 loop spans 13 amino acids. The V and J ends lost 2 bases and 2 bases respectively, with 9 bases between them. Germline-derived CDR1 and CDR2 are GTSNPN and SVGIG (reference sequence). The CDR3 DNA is TGTGCCTGGAGTCCCTCCAGAAACACTGAAGCTTTCTTT. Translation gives CAWSPSRNTEAFF. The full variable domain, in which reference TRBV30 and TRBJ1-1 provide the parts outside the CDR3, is SQTIHQWPATLVQPVGSPLSLECTVEGTSNPNLYWYRQAAGRGLQLLFYSVGIGQISSEVPQNLSASRPQDRQFILSSKKLLLSDSGFYLCAWSPSRNTEAFFGQGTRLTVV.

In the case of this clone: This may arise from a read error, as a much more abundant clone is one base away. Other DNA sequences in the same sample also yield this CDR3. The CDR3 spells CAWSPFGLGGLGNTEAFF. The CDR3 region has the DNA TGTGCCTGGAGTCCCTTCGGCTTGGGTGGGTTGGGGAACACTGAAGCTTTCTTT. The V and J genes are TRBV30 and TRBJ1-1, with D uncertain. The V gene lost 2 bases and the J gene lost 1 base, with 23 bases spanning the gap. The CDR3 is 18 amino acids. In germline, CDR1 is GTSNPN, CDR2 SVGIG (reference sequence).

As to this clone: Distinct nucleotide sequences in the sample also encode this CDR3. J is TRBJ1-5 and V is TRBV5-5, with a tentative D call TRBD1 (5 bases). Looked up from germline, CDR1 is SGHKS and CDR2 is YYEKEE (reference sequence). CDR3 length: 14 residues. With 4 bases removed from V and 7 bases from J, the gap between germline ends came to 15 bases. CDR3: CASSPDSQGQPQHF. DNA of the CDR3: TGTGCCAGCAGCCCCGACAGCCAAGGACAGCCCCAGCATTTT.

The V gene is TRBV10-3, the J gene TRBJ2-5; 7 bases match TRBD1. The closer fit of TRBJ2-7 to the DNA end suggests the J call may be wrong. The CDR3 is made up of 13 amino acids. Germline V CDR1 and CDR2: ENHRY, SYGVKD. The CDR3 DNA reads TGTGCCATCAAGGGGGCCCGCTCCTACGAGCAGTACTTC. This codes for CAIKGARSYEQYF.

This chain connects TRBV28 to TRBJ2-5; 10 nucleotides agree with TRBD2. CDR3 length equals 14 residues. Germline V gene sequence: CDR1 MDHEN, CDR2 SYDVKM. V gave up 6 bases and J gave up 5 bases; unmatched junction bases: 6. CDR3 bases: TGTGCCAGCAGGCCAGAACTAGCGGGGGAGACCCAGTACTTC. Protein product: CASRPELAGETQYF.

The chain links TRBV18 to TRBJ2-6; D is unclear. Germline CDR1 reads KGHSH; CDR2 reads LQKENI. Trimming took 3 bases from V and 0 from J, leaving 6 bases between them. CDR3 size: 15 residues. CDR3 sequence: CASSPGPSGANVLTF. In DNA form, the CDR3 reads TGTGCCAGCTCACCGGGCCCCTCTGGGGCCAACGTCCTGACTTTC.

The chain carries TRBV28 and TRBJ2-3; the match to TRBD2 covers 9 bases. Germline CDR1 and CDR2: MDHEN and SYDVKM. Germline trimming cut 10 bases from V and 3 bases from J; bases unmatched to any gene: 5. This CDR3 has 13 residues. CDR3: CATGAGGTDTQYF. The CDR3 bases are TGTGCCACCGGAGCGGGAGGTACAGATACGCAGTATTTT.

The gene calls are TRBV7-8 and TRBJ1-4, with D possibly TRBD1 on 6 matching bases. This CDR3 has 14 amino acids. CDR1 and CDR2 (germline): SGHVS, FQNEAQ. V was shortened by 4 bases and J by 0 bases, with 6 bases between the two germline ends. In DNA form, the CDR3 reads TGTGCCAGCAGCTACAGGGCAACTAATGAAAAACTGTTTTTT. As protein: CASSYRATNEKLFF.

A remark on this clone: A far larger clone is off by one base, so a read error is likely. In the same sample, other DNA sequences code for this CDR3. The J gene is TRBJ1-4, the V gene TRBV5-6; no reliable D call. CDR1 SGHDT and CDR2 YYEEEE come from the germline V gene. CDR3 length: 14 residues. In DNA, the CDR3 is TGTGCCAGCAGCTTGGAACACCATAATGAGAAACTGTTTTTT. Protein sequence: CASSLEHHNEKLFF.

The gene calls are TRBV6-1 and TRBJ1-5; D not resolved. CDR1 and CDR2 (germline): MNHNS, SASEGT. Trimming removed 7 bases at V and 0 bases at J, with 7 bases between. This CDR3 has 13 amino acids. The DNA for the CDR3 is TGTGCCAGCACCCCCGGTAGCAATCAGCCCCAGCATTTT. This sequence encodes CASTPGSNQPQHF.

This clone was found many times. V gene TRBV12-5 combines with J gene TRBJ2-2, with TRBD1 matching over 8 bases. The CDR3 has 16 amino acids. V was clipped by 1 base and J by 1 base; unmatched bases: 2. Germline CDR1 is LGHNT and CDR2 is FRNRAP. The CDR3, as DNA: TGTGCTAGTGGTTTGGGGACAGGGAAGAACACCGGGGAGCTGTTTTTT. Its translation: CASGLGTGKNTGELFF.

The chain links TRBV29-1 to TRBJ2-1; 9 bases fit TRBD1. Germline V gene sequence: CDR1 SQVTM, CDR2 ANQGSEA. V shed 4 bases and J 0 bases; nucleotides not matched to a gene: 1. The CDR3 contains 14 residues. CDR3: CSVAGQGSYNEQFF. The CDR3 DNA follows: TGCAGCGTTGCGGGACAGGGCTCCTACAATGAGCAGTTCTTC.